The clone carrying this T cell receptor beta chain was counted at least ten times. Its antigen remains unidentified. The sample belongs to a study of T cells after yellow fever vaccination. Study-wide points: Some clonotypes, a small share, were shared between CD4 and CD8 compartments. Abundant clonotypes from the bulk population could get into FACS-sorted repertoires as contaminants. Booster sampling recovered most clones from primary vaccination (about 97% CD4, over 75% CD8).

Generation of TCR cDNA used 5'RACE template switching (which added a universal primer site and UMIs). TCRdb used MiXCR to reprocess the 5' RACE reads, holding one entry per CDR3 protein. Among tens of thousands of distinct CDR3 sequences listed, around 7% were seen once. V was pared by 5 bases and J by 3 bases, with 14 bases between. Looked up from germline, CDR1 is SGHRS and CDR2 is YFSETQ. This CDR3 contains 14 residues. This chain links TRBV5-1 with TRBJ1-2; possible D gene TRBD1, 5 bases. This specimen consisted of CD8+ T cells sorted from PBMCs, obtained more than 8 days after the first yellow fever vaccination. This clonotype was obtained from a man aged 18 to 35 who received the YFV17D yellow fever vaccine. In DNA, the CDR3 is TGCGCCAGCAGTTCGGGACTCGGCGACTATGGCTACACCTTC. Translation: CASSSGLGDYGYTF.